The rows below give T cell receptor beta chains drawn from one sample of a study of blood T cell repertoires in COVID-19. Profiled with immunoSEQ multiplex PCR; TCRdb holds only in-frame clones, not every one. The sample consists of about 76,000 clones, 87% of them appearing once. Input material: peripheral blood. The receptors were sampled from a man aged 25 to 40 with acute or convalescent COVID-19. CDR3s include the opening cysteine and the closing phenylalanine or tryptophan. The D gene is left open where the match is weak. Some rows mark clone size as missing; the rest say once, few, many or name a class of expanded clone.

clone size	V gene	D gene	J gene	CDR3 DNA	CDR3 protein
NA	TRBV18	TRBD2	TRBJ2-1	TGTGCCAGCTCACCAGGACTAGCGGGTTTTACCGATGAGCAGTTCTTC	CASSPGLAGFTDEQFF
NA	TRBV15	TRBD1	TRBJ1-5	TGTGCCACCCATTCTCGAGGGGGACAGAAGGCCCAGCCCCAGCATTTT	CATHSRGGQKAQPQHF
NA	TRBV6-1	TRBD1	TRBJ1-4	TGTGCCAGCAGTGAAGGACAGGGGGCTGAAAAACTGTTTTTT	CASSEGQGAEKLFF
NA	TRBV28	NA	TRBJ1-3	TGTGCCAGCAGGACCACCCTGACAGGAAACACCATATATTTT	CASRTTLTGNTIYF
once	TRBV14	NA	TRBJ2-7	TGTGCCAGCAGCCAAGCGGGAGTAGTCTACGAGCAGTACTTC	CASSQAGVVYEQYF
few	TRBV6-6	TRBD1	TRBJ1-6	TGTGCCAGCAGTTCCGACAGGGCGACCTATAATTCACCCCTCCACTTT	CASSSDRATYNSPLHF
few	TRBV28	TRBD2	TRBJ2-3	TGTGCCAGCAGTTTAACTCTAGCGGGAGGTAGGACAGATACGCAGTATTTT	CASSLTLAGGRTDTQYF
NA	TRBV19	NA	TRBJ1-1	TGTGCCAGTACTACGGTACGGGGGGGCACTGAAGCTTTCTTT	CASTTVRGGTEAFF
NA	TRBV4-2	NA	TRBJ2-7	TGTGCCAGCAGCCAAGACTTCCTTTTAGAGCAGTACTTC	CASSQDFLLEQYF
NA	TRBV7-2	TRBD1	TRBJ2-7	TGTGCCAGCAGCTTGGGCAGGGGGTCGAACGAGCAGTACTTC	CASSLGRGSNEQYF
NA	TRBV10-1	TRBD1	TRBJ1-1	TGCGCCAGCACCCCCGAGAGGCTCCCCGGGACAGGGGCCGCAGAAGCTTTCTTT	CASTPERLPGTGAAEAFF
NA	TRBV19	TRBD2	TRBJ2-7	TGTGCCAGTAGCCTAGCGGAGGACTACGAGCAGTACTTC	CASSLAEDYEQYF
NA	TRBV19	TRBD2	TRBJ2-7	TGTGCCAGTAGCCCAACAAGCGGGAGCAACTACGAGCAGTACTTC	CASSPTSGSNYEQYF
NA	TRBV28	TRBD1	TRBJ1-1	TGTGCCAGCTGGACAGGCATGTTCCCTGAAGCTTTCTTT	CASWTGMFPEAFF
few	TRBV27	TRBD1	TRBJ1-1	TGTGCCAGCAGTCGGTGGACAGGGGACCCTGAAGCTTTCTTT	CASSRWTGDPEAFF
NA	TRBV7-9	NA	TRBJ2-1	TGTGCCAGCAGCTTAAGGCAGGGTGGGAATGAGCAGTTCTTC	CASSLRQGGNEQFF
NA	TRBV29-1	NA	TRBJ1-1	TGCAGCGGTGGAATATCCAGGGACACTGAAGCTTTCTTT	CSGGISRDTEAFF
NA	TRBV29-1	NA	TRBJ2-5	TGCAGCGTTCCTAACCTCAGGGGGGTAGGAGGAGAAGAGACCCAGTACTTC	CSVPNLRGVGGEETQYF
NA	TRBV14	TRBD1	TRBJ2-2	TGTGCCAGCAGCCAAGGACAGGGGGCGAGGCTGTCCGGGGAGCTGTTTTTT	CASSQGQGARLSGELFF
NA	TRBV5-1	TRBD2	TRBJ2-2	TGCGCCAGCAAGGCGCTAGCGGGAGCGAACACCGGGGAGCTGTTTTTT	CASKALAGANTGELFF
few	TRBV11-2	TRBD1	TRBJ2-7	TGTGCCAGCAGCTTAAGTACAGGGGGCCTCCTATCCTACGAGCAGTACTTC	CASSLSTGGLLSYEQYF
NA	TRBV2	NA	TRBJ2-5	TGTGCCAGCAGTGAGGCGGCGGGGAGGGAGACCCAGTACTTC	CASSEAAGRETQYF
NA	TRBV30	TRBD1	TRBJ2-3	TGTGCCTGGACCCGGCGAGGGGGCGGATCTAGCACAGATACGCAGTATTTT	CAWTRRGGGSSTDTQYF
NA	TRBV7-9	TRBD2	TRBJ2-5	TGTGCCAGCAGCTTGGCCGCCGTGACTAGCGGGAGGGCAGAGACCCAGTACTTC	CASSLAAVTSGRAETQYF
NA	TRBV14	NA	TRBJ2-7	TGTGCCAGCAGCCGGGGAGGCGAGCAGTACTTC	CASSRGGEQYF
NA	TRBV6-6	NA	TRBJ2-1	TGTGCCAGCAGTTTACTGGGCGACTACAATGAGCAGTTCTTC	CASSLLGDYNEQFF
NA	TRBV10-2	TRBD2	TRBJ2-7	TGCGCCAGCGGGATTAAGGGACTAGCGGCCGAGCAGTACTTC	CASGIKGLAAEQYF
NA	TRBV20-1	NA	TRBJ2-7	TGCAGTGCTAGTGGTCAGGCGCCTATCGAGCAGTACTTC	CSASGQAPIEQYF
NA	TRBV3-1/TRBV3-2	NA	TRBJ2-7	TGTGCCAGCAGCCAAGATTTACAGGACTACGAGCAGTACTTC	CASSQDLQDYEQYF
NA	TRBV28	TRBD1	TRBJ1-4	TGTGCCAGCTCCCAAACAGGGGGGAATGAAAAACTGTTTTTT	CASSQTGGNEKLFF
NA	TRBV20-1	NA	TRBJ2-7	TGCAGTGCTAGTGGGGTAGCCTCGTCCTACGAGCAGTACTTC	CSASGVASSYEQYF
NA	TRBV11-2	NA	TRBJ2-1	TGTGCCAGCAGCTTAGTTCGGGAGCCTCCTAATGAGCAGTTCTTC	CASSLVREPPNEQFF
NA	TRBV19	NA	TRBJ2-1	TGTGCCAGCTCGGTTTTCAATGAGCAGTTCTTC	CASSVFNEQFF
NA	TRBV29-1	NA	TRBJ2-1	TGCAGCCTTAGGACAGCCAGCTCCTACAATGAGCAGTTCTTC	CSLRTASSYNEQFF
NA	TRBV6-5	TRBD2	TRBJ2-2	TGTGCCAGCAGCCTGACTAGCGGGGGCGGGGAGCTGTTTTTT	CASSLTSGGGELFF
NA	TRBV4-3	TRBD1	TRBJ2-3	TGCGCCAGCAGCCAGATCCGGGACAGGGCGACAGATACGCAGTATTTT	CASSQIRDRATDTQYF